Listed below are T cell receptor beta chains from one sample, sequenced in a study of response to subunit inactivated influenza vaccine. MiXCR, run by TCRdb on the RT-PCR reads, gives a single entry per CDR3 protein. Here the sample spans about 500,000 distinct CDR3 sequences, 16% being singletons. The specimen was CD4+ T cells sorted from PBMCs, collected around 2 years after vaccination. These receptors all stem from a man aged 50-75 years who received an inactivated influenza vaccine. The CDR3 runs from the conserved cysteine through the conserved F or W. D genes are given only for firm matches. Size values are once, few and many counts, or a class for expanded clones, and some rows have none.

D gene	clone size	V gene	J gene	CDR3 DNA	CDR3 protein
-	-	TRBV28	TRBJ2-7	TGTGCCAGCACCCGACAGGGGAGGGATGCCGAGCAGTACTTC	CASTRQGRDAEQYF
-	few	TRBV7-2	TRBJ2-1	TGTGCCAGCAGCTCCACTAGCTATGAGCAGTTCTTC	CASSSTSYEQFF
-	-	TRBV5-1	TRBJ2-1	TGCGCCAGCAGCTCGCGTCAGTTCAATGAGCAGTTCTTC	CASSSRQFNEQFF
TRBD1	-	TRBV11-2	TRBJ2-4	TGTGCCAGCAGCTTAGACAGGGGGCCTGCAAACATTCAGTACTTC	CASSLDRGPANIQYF
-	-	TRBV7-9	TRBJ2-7	TGTGCCAGCAGCTTAGCGGGGCTTTCTGGGGAGCAGTACTTC	CASSLAGLSGEQYF
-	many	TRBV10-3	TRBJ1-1	TGTGCCATCAGTGAAGTAAAGGGACTCTCATTGAACACTGAAGCTTTCTTT	CAISEVKGLSLNTEAFF
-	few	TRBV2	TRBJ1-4	TGTGCCAGCAGGGACGACACAGGGACTGAAAAACTGTTTTTT	CASRDDTGTEKLFF
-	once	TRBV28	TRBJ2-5	TGTGCCAGCAGTTTAGCCTCGGGACCATTAGAGACCCAGTACTTC	CASSLASGPLETQYF
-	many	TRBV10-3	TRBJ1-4	TGTGCCATCAGTCGCTCCGGGGGCAATGAAAAACTGTTTTTT	CAISRSGGNEKLFF
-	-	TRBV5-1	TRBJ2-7	TGCGCCAGCAGCAATGCCGGGACGGTGAGCTCCTACGAGCAGTACTTC	CASSNAGTVSSYEQYF
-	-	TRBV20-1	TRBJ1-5	TGCAGTGCTAGATCCACGTCCAATCAGCCCCAGCATTTT	CSARSTSNQPQHF
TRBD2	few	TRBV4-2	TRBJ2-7	TGTGCCAGCAGCCCGAGGACTAGCGGAGACGAGCAGTACTTC	CASSPRTSGDEQYF
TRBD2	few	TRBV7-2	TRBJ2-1	TGTGCCAGCAGCTTAGCGACTAGCCGCTCCTACAATGAGCAGTTCTTC	CASSLATSRSYNEQFF
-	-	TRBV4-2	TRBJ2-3	TGTGCCAGCAGCCAGGACACTTCAATCACAGATACGCAGTATTTT	CASSQDTSITDTQYF
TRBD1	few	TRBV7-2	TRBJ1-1	TGTGCCAGCAGCTTATGGGGGACAGGAAACACTGAAGCTTTCTTT	CASSLWGTGNTEAFF
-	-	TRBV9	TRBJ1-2	TGTGCCAGCAGCCCCCCCGAAGTTTCCGGTGGCTACACCTTC	CASSPPEVSGGYTF
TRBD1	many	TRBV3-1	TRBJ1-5	TGTGCCAGCAGCCAGGACAGGGATCAGCCCCAGCATTTT	CASSQDRDQPQHF
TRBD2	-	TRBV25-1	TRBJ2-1	TGTGCCAGCAGTGGCCGGGAGGGGAGGTCTTACAATGAGCAGTTCTTC	CASSGREGRSYNEQFF
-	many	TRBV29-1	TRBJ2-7	TGCAGCGTTGTGTCGGGGACCTACGAGCAGTACTTC	CSVVSGTYEQYF
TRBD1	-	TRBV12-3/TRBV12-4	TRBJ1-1	TGTGCCAGCAGTTTGGCAGCAGGGGGCTCGTGGGAAGCTTTCTTT	CASSLAAGGSWEAFF
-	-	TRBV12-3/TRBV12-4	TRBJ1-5	TGTGCCAGCAGTCCGTTGGGAAATAGCAATCAGCCCCAGCATTTT	CASSPLGNSNQPQHF
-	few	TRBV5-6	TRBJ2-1	TGTGCCAGCAGCTTCTGGCGGTCCTCCTACAATGAGCAGTTCTTC	CASSFWRSSYNEQFF